This T cell receptor (beta chain) was sequenced in a study of blood T cell repertoires in COVID-19. This CDR3 has 15 amino acids. The J segment lost 3 bases and the V segment lost 4 bases, leaving 4 bases of the junction unmatched. Per germline, CDR1 SNHLY and CDR2 FYNNEI. Original methodology: Amplification of reference gene primers provided the estimated nucleated cell counts. Some clones are missing from TCRdb's copy, which holds only in-frame ones; the method was immunoSEQ multiplex PCR. From that table come the V and J calls and clone size; the DNA was used to work out D and trimming. Found here are roughly 40,000 clones, approximately 91% of them singletons; the top ten hold 5.5% to 7.5%.

V is TRBV2 and J is TRBJ1-4; 8 positions agree with TRBD1. This clonotype was obtained from a human donor in a cohort sampled during active COVID-19. The sequenced sample was peripheral blood. CDR3 region: CASSGTGSPNEKLFF. The DNA of the CDR3 is TGTGCCAGCAGTGGGACAGGGTCACCTAATGAAAAACTGTTTTTT.